The 4 T cell receptor beta chains presented below share a single source sample, sequenced in a study of long-term antiretroviral therapy in people with HIV. Assay version v3.0 of immunoSEQ was used, and it was run at survey level. The data were produced by immunoSEQ multiplex PCR, yet TCRdb's version contains in-frame clones alone and is incomplete. The data hold about 40,000 clones, with 80% to 90% observed a single time. The specimen was unsorted PBMCs, collected 1.2 years after starting antiretroviral therapy. The source is a woman in her fifties or sixties with HIV.

The rearrangement uses TRBV29-1 and TRBJ2-3; D is unresolved. Germline values: CDR1 SQVTM, CDR2 ANQGSEA. The CDR3 totals 11 residues. Between the trimmed V and J ends, which lost 3 bases and 6 bases, there was a span of 7 bases. The CDR3 DNA follows: TGCAGCGTTGACCCTGGTGATACGCAGTATTTT. The encoded protein is CSVDPGDTQYF.

This chain connects TRBV30 to TRBJ2-7, with D hard to call. Germline CDR1 reads GTSNPN; CDR2 reads SVGIG (reference sequence). V lost 3 bases and J lost 3, with 12 bases in between. The CDR3 loop spans 13 amino acids. The CDR3 loop is CAWREIAYYEQYF. In DNA, the CDR3 is TGTGCCTGGAGGGAGATTGCTTACTACGAGCAGTACTTC.

The chain joins TRBV5-6 to TRBJ2-1; the match to TRBD1 covers 8 bases. V lost 1 base and J lost 3; bases outside the gene matches: 6. CDR3 length: 16 residues. Germline assignment: CDR1 SGHDT and CDR2 YYEEEE. CDR3 DNA: TGTGCCAGCAGCTTGTTTGGACAGGGCGGCTACAATGAGCAGTTCTTC. It is translated as CASSLFGQGGYNEQFF.

This clone was observed a handful of times. The chain couples TRBV5-1 to TRBJ2-7; 8 positions agree with TRBD1. Per the germline V gene, CDR1 is SGHRS and CDR2 is YFSETQ. The CDR3 runs 15 residues. V shed 2 bases, J shed 3 bases, and the junction held 7 bases outside the gene matches. CDR3 bases: TGCGCCAGCAGCTTAACGAGACAGGGGAGCTACGAGCAGTACTTC. This gives the protein CASSLTRQGSYEQYF.